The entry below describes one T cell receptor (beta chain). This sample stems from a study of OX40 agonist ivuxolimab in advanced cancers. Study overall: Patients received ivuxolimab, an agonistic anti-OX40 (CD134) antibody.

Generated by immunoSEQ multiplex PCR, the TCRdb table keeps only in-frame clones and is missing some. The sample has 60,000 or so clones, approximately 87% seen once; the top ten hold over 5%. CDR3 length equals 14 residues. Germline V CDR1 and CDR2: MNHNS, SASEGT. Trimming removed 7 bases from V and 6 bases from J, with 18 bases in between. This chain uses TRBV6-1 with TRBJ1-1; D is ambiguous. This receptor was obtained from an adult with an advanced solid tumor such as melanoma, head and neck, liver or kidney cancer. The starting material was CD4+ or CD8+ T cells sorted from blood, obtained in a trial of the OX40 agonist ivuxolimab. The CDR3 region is CASILPDRYSEAFF. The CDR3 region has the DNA TGTGCCAGCATCCTTCCCGACCGGTATTCTGAAGCTTTCTTT.